A single sample is the source of the 26 T cell receptor beta chains below, sequenced in a study of shared clonotypes between healthy human individuals. Sequencing used immunoSEQ multiplex PCR; TCRdb keeps in-frame clones, though not all of them. This sample yields hundreds of thousands of clones, of which roughly 70% are seen a single time; 10% belongs to the top ten. The specimen sequenced was memory CD4+ T cells sorted from blood. The subset was: CD45RA-negative fraction. These receptors all come from a man younger than 40 in good health.

This chain joins TRBV6-1 and TRBJ2-5; D might be TRBD1 or TRBD2, each matching 5 bases. Trimming removed 7 bases from V and 4 bases from J, with 10 bases in between. CDR1 and CDR2 (germline): MNHNS, SASEGT. There are 12 residues in the CDR3. The CDR3 is CASNEGSETQYF. CDR3 nucleotides: TGTGCCAGCAATGAGGGGTCAGAGACCCAGTACTTC.

The chain couples TRBV28 to TRBJ1-4; TRBD1 might be the D (6 bases). Germline V gene lookup returns CDR1 MDHEN and CDR2 SYDVKM. The V gene lost 5 bases and the J gene lost 7 bases, with 20 bases spanning the gap. The CDR3 is 16 amino acids. The CDR3 nucleotides read TGTGCCAGCAGTCCGCCTCCCAGGGGCTTCGGTGAAAAACTGTTTTTT. Translated: CASSPPPRGFGEKLFF.

The rearrangement uses TRBV5-1 and TRBJ2-1; 10 positions agree with TRBD2. The length of the CDR3 is 14 residues. Germline V gene lookup returns CDR1 SGHRS and CDR2 YFSETQ. V dropped 7 bases and J dropped 5; count of bases not matched to a gene: 6. In DNA form, the CDR3 reads TGCGCCAGCTGTCCTAGCGGGAGTAACAATGAGCAGTTCTTC. Translated, it gives CASCPSGSNNEQFF.

This clone appeared a few times. The chain has TRBV5-1 and TRBJ2-3; TRBD1 or TRBD2 may be the D gene (5 bases each). The V gene lost 4 bases and the J gene lost 0 bases, with 15 bases spanning the gap. The CDR3 runs to 16 residues. Germline CDR1 is SGHRS and CDR2 is YFSETQ. CDR3 sequence: CASSTGTDTSTDTQYF. The CDR3 bases are TGCGCCAGCAGCACTGGGACGGATACTAGCACAGATACGCAGTATTTT. The entire variable domain, with the rest obtained from reference TRBV5-1 and TRBJ2-3, is as follows: KAGVTQTPRYLIKTRGQQVTLSCSPISGHRSVSWYQQTPGQGLQFLFEYFSETQRNKGNFPGRFSGRQFSNSRSEMNVSTLELGDSALYLCASSTGTDTSTDTQYFGPGTRLTVL.

About this clone: Other DNA sequences in this sample translate to the same CDR3. This chain uses TRBV19 with TRBJ2-5; D might be TRBD1 (5 bases). Germline CDR1 reads LNHDA; CDR2 reads SQIVND (reference sequence). This CDR3 contains 14 residues. Trimming shortened V by 3 bases and J by 2 bases, and 10 bases separated the two germline ends. CDR3 region: CASSIRAGQETQYF. CDR3 coding DNA: TGTGCCAGTAGTATCAGGGCAGGACAAGAGACCCAGTACTTC.

Worth noting for this clone: At one of its ends the junction is not consistent with the germline gene, which may arise from a read error. The chain employs TRBV2 and TRBJ2-5; 7 bases align to TRBD1. CDR3 length: 13 residues. CDR1 is SNHLY, CDR2 FYNNEI, per germline. The CDR3 nucleotides read TGTGCCAGCACGGGACAGCTCAGAGAGGCCCAGTACTTC. This sequence encodes CASTGQLREAQYF.

This clone was counted a few times. The chain joins TRBV6-1 to TRBJ2-1; no definite D call. The CDR3 is 10 residues long. The ends were cut back, 5 bases at V and 15 bases at J, with 11 bases in the middle. Germline assignment: CDR1 MNHNS and CDR2 SASEGT. CDR3 bases: TGTGCCAGCAGTCTTGGATGGCCGTTCTTC. It specifies CASSLGWPFF.

This clone occurred once. The chain links TRBV7-2 to TRBJ2-1, with D uncertain. Trimming left V 5 bases short and J 0 bases short, with 11 bases between. This CDR3 contains 15 residues. CDR1 and CDR2 (germline): SGHTA, FQGNSA. CDR3 amino acids: CASSPRRSSYNEQFF. DNA of the CDR3: TGTGCCAGCAGCCCTAGAAGGAGCTCCTACAATGAGCAGTTCTTC.

This clone was seen only once. The chain links TRBV7-6 to TRBJ2-1; D is perhaps TRBD2 (6 bases). Germline V gene lookup returns CDR1 SGHVS and CDR2 FNYEAQ. CDR3 length equals 15 residues. V gave up 8 bases and J gave up 8 bases, with 22 bases separating them. DNA of the CDR3: TGTGCCAGCCGAGGAGAGGAGGGCTCGGGTGATGAGCAGTTCTTC. Translating gives CASRGEEGSGDEQFF.

V is TRBV6-1 and J is TRBJ2-3, with D uncertain. V was trimmed by 5 bases and J by 4 bases, leaving 10 bases between them. CDR1 MNHNS and CDR2 SASEGT come from the germline V gene. The CDR3 covers 13 residues. The CDR3 nucleotides read TGTGCCAGCAGTCCTAGTTTCCCAGATACGCAGTATTTT. Translation gives CASSPSFPDTQYF.

The chain combines TRBV7-6 with TRBJ2-5; 11 bases fit TRBD1. Looked up from germline, CDR1 is SGHVS and CDR2 is FNYEAQ. This CDR3 region has 16 residues. Losses at the gene ends were 6 bases for V and 4 bases for J; bases not matched to a gene: 10. The CDR3 sequence is CASSRRTGGVSETQYF. In DNA, the CDR3 is TGTGCCAGCAGTCGTCGGACAGGGGGCGTCTCAGAGACCCAGTACTTC.

This CDR3 reads CSARAGPRQFF. CDR3 sequence (DNA): TGCAGTGCTAGAGCCGGGCCTAGGCAGTTCTTC. The rearrangement uses TRBV20-1 and TRBJ2-1; D is unclear. Germline CDR1 is DFQATT and CDR2 is SNEGSKA (reference sequence). The length of the CDR3 is 11 residues. Trimming pared 1 base from V and 12 bases from J, leaving 10 bases between.

This clone was recorded only once. The rearrangement joins TRBV5-1 to TRBJ1-2; TRBD1 matches 7 bases. The V and J ends lost 3 bases and 10 bases, in that order; junction bases with no gene match: 12. CDR3 size: 14 residues. Germline CDR1 is SGHRS and CDR2 is YFSETQ. This CDR3 reads CASSSSWTGGLYTF. In nucleotides, the CDR3 is TGCGCCAGCAGCTCATCCTGGACAGGAGGCCTCTACACCTTC.

Notes on this clone: The same CDR3 arises from other DNA sequences in this sample as well. The chain carries TRBV2 and TRBJ1-3; D might be TRBD1 (6 bases). Germline V gene lookup returns CDR1 SNHLY and CDR2 FYNNEI. The V end was cut by 7 bases, the J end by 4 bases, with 20 bases between. The CDR3 runs 16 residues. CDR3 region: CASTSGGFLSGNTIYF. The CDR3, as DNA: TGTGCCAGCACATCGGGGGGCTTTCTCTCCGGAAACACCATATATTTT.

The chain has TRBV10-3 and TRBJ2-3; TRBD2 aligns across 9 bases. CDR3 length: 16 residues. Germline lookup yields CDR1 ENHRY and CDR2 SYGVKD. J gave up 0 bases and V 8 bases, and 9 bases lay outside the gene matches. CDR3 sequence reads: CAIPRGTSQSTDTQYF. The CDR3 DNA is TGTGCCATCCCCCGCGGGACTAGCCAAAGCACAGATACGCAGTATTTT.

V and J are TRBV18 and TRBJ2-7; no firm D call. The CDR3 has 12 residues. The V gene lost 2 bases and the J gene lost 6 bases, with 8 bases spanning the gap. CDR1 KGHSH and CDR2 LQKENI come from the germline V gene. In DNA form, the CDR3 reads TGTGCCAGCTCACCAGGGCTGGGCGAGCAGTACTTC. This gives the protein CASSPGLGEQYF. The entire variable domain, with the rest obtained from reference TRBV18 and TRBJ2-7, is as follows: NAGVMQNPRHLVRRRGQEARLRCSPMKGHSHVYWYRQLPEEGLKFMVYLQKENIIDESGMPKERFSAEFPKEGPSILRIQQVVRGDSAAYFCASSPGLGEQYFGPGTRLTVT.

In its sample, this clone was seen a few times. CDR3 in amino acids: CASSVGSGGEQFF. The DNA for the CDR3 is TGTGCCAGCAGCGTAGGTTCCGGGGGTGAGCAGTTCTTC. The V and J genes are TRBV9 and TRBJ2-1; possibly TRBD2 for D (6 bases). V shed 0 bases and J shed 9 bases, with 10 bases lying between them. CDR1 SGDLS and CDR2 YYNGEE come from the germline V gene. The CDR3 runs 13 residues.

This clone was seen a handful of times. This chain links TRBV5-4 with TRBJ1-2; D is unclear. This CDR3 is built from 14 residues. V gave up 0 bases and J gave up 3 bases, with 9 bases separating them. In germline, CDR1 is SGHNT, CDR2 YYREEE (reference sequence). CDR3 in DNA: TGTGCCAGCAGCTTGGCGATAGGCCACTATGGCTACACCTTC. Residues: CASSLAIGHYGYTF.

The chain has TRBV21-1 and TRBJ2-7; the table's D gene call, TRBD1, was not cross checked with the DNA. TRBV21-1 is described as a pseudogene. The CDR3 contains 15 residues. As DNA, the CDR3 is TGTGCCAGCAGCAAAAGTCCCATACACGCCTACGAGCAGTACTTC. Amino acid sequence: CASSKSPIHAYEQYF.

A few counts support this clone. V gene TRBV19 combines with J gene TRBJ2-1; D uncertain. V lost 5 bases and J lost 11, with 13 bases in between. From germline, CDR1 is LNHDA and CDR2 SQIVND (reference sequence). The CDR3 has 12 amino acids. CDR3 protein: CASSPAGLKQFF. DNA for the CDR3: TGTGCCAGTAGTCCAGCAGGCCTTAAGCAGTTCTTC.

The genes are TRBV9 and TRBJ2-2; 9 nucleotides line up with TRBD2. The germline V gene has CDR1 SGDLS and CDR2 YYNGEE. J was trimmed by 6 bases and V by 8 bases; bases with no gene match: 14. This CDR3 has 16 residues. Written as DNA, the CDR3 is TGTGCCAGGAGGGCTAGCGGGGTCTGTTTTCCCGGGGAGCTGTTTTTT. This gives the protein CARRASGVCFPGELFF.

On this clone itself: At one end the junction does not follow the germline gene, possibly because of a read error. The CDR3 DNA is TGTGCCAGCAGCGTAGCGGGAGGGGTCGCAGATACGCAGTATTTT. Its protein product is CASSVAGGVADTQYF. V usage is TRBV7-2 and J usage is TRBJ2-3; 11 bases line up with TRBD2. The CDR3 totals 15 residues. CDR1 and CDR2 (germline): SGHTA, FQGNSA.

Ten or more counts support this clone. This chain links TRBV28 with TRBJ1-2, with D tentatively TRBD1 (5 bases). The CDR3 runs 14 residues. Trimming shortened V by 8 bases and J by 7 bases, and 20 bases separated the two germline ends. Germline-derived CDR1 and CDR2 are MDHEN and SYDVKM. CDR3 sequence reads: CASAGPSLISGYTF. CDR3 coding DNA: TGTGCCAGCGCGGGGCCATCCCTAATATCTGGCTACACCTTC.

This clone has only a few counts. The rearrangement links TRBV13 to TRBJ2-1; D is possibly TRBD1 (5 bases). Germline CDR1 and CDR2: PRHDT and FYEKMQ (reference sequence). Trimming pared 1 base from V and 7 bases from J, leaving 11 bases between. This CDR3 has 14 amino acids. The CDR3 spells CASSLEPRVNEQFF. CDR3 coding DNA: TGTGCCAGCAGCTTAGAACCCAGGGTGAATGAGCAGTTCTTC.

The chain has TRBV27 and TRBJ2-1; TRBD2 matches at 8 bases. The CDR3 has 15 amino acids. Germline V gene lookup returns CDR1 MNHEY and CDR2 SMNVEV (reference sequence). The ends lost 2 bases at V and 10 bases at J; junction bases unmatched: 10. CDR3 bases: TGTGCCAGCAGTTTAGTTTTGACTAGCGTTGGGGAGCAGTTCTTC. The encoded protein is CASSLVLTSVGEQFF.

This clone appeared a single time. The V gene is TRBV11-1, the J gene TRBJ2-4; no definite D call. The germline gives CDR1 SGHAT, CDR2 FQDESV (reference sequence). The CDR3 runs 17 residues. The V and J ends lost 5 bases and 1 base respectively, with 18 bases between them. The CDR3 DNA follows: TGTGCCAGCAGCCCCGATTGGACGAGCCTCGCCAAAAACATTCAGTACTTC. The encoded protein is CASSPDWTSLAKNIQYF.